This T cell receptor beta chain was documented in a study of regulatory T cells in long-lasting Graves disease. This clonotype was recorded at least ten times. The authors built TCR beta libraries using iRepertoire HTBI primers and Arm-PCR of CDR3 regions. Using its own MiXCR run on the multiplex PCR reads, TCRdb lists one record per CDR3 protein. The sample has roughly 300,000 distinct CDR3 sequences, about 18% seen once; the top ten hold about 29%. Time point here: persistent/refractory GD, antithyroid drugs over 5 years with positive TRAb. With RNA extracted from PBMCs as input, the TCR library was made. Sequencing used peripheral blood mononuclear cells (PBMCs), obtained when the disease was refractory, from a patient treated with antithyroid drugs. The TCR originated in a female donor with Graves disease.

Written as DNA, the CDR3 is TGTGCCAGCAGTGAAGACAGGCTGAACACTGAAGCTTTCTTT. It specifies CASSEDRLNTEAFF. V gene TRBV6-1 combines with J gene TRBJ1-1; tentatively, D is TRBD1 (5 bases). Deletions cut 1 base from V and 0 bases from J, with 6 bases between. The CDR3 extends over 14 amino acids. The germline gives CDR1 MNHNS, CDR2 SASEGT.